Here is one T cell receptor (beta chain) with its context. Its antigen is unidentified. The germline gives CDR1 GTSNPN, CDR2 SVGIG (reference sequence). CDR3 length equals 14 residues. The record originates from a study of T cells expressing NK-cell markers. Regarding the study as a whole: A few donors' CD3+CD56-NKG2C+ cells were dominated by the same clonotypes.

TCRdb reprocessed the 5' RACE reads and reports one entry per CDR3 protein, with no DNA. Its clone listing holds 400,000 to 500,000 distinct CDR3 sequences. This clonotype was obtained from a woman between 18 and 70 years old in good health. The sample taken for sequencing was blood T cells: a sorted CD56 or NKG2C T cell subset, CD4+ or CD8+ T cells, or bulk PBMC T cells (not recorded which). The chain is built from TRBV30 and TRBJ2-6; with no DNA, the TCRdb D assignment of TRBD2 cannot be verified. The CDR3 sequence: CAWTSISGANVLTF.